Below, 15 T cell receptor beta chains from the same sample are listed, as sequenced in a study of CD8 T cells in ankylosing spondylitis. TCRdb passed the 5' RACE reads through MiXCR, listing each CDR3 protein once. The sample records 190,000 or so distinct CDR3 sequences, about 13% being singletons. The sample taken for sequencing was blood, either unsorted or a sorted T cell fraction (not recorded which). The receptors shown here come from a male donor with ankylosing spondylitis or in good health (not recorded which).

In DNA, the CDR3 is TGTGCCAGCAGCCAAGATGGACTAGCGGGCCCCTACGAGCAGTACTTC. Amino acids: CASSQDGLAGPYEQYF. The chain couples TRBV4-2 to TRBJ2-7; 11 nucleotides agree with TRBD2. The CDR3 sequence is 16 residues long. J lost 2 bases, V lost 0 bases, and 3 bases had no gene match. Germline V gives CDR1 LGHNA, CDR2 YNFKEQ.

This clonotype showed up just a few times. CDR3 DNA sequence: TGTGCCAGCACGGGAGGGGGTGAAAAACTGTTTTTT. This encodes CASTGGGEKLFF. This chain joins TRBV12-3 or TRBV12-4 and TRBJ1-4, with TRBD1 as a possible D gene (6 bases). The V end was cut by 7 bases, the J end by 7 bases, with 10 bases between. This CDR3 has 12 residues.

This chain uses TRBV9 with TRBJ2-1, with 8 nucleotides matching TRBD2. With 8 bases clipped from V and 5 bases from J, the junction kept 9 bases outside the gene matches. The CDR3 length is 14 residues. CDR1 is SGDLS and CDR2 is YYNGEE in the germline V gene. CDR3 protein: CASRHGGENNEQFF. The CDR3 region has the DNA TGTGCCAGTCGACACGGGGGGGAGAACAATGAGCAGTTCTTC.

In DNA, the CDR3 is TGTGCCAGCAGTTTCGGGGGGGTGGCCGGGGAGCTGTTTTTT. Translated: CASSFGGVAGELFF. J is TRBJ2-2 and V is TRBV12-3 or TRBV12-4; 8 bases map to TRBD2. V lost 3 bases and J lost 6; bases outside the gene matches: 3. CDR3 length: 14 amino acids.

This clonotype showed up just once. This rearrangement joins TRBV7-9 to TRBJ1-2; the D is unclear. CDR3 length: 15 residues. The V gene lost 0 bases and the J gene lost 2 bases, with 10 bases spanning the gap. Germline V gene sequence: CDR1 SEHNR, CDR2 FQNEAQ (reference sequence). The CDR3: CASSLATTPNYGYTF. The CDR3 DNA reads TGTGCCAGCAGCTTAGCGACCACCCCGAACTATGGCTACACCTTC.

This clonotype appeared a few times. The gene calls are TRBV5-6 and TRBJ2-7, with 12 bases identical to TRBD1. CDR3 length: 17 amino acids. After removal of 3 bases from V and 3 bases from J, the junction contained 10 bases not matched to a gene. Germline assignment: CDR1 SGHDT and CDR2 YYEEEE. The CDR3 bases are TGTGCCAGCAGCTGGCCAGGGGACAGGGGGCATTACTACGAGCAGTACTTC. Amino acid sequence: CASSWPGDRGHYYEQYF.

This clonotype was counted only a few times. This chain links TRBV27 with TRBJ2-6, with a possible D match to TRBD1 (6 bases). Germline CDR1 and CDR2: MNHEY and SMNVEV (reference sequence). V lost 9 bases and J lost 5, with 14 bases in between. This CDR3 spans 14 amino acids. CDR3 residues: CASQGGSRANVLTF. The DNA for the CDR3 is TGTGCCAGTCAAGGGGGATCTAGGGCCAACGTCCTGACTTTC.

There are many counts of this clonotype. As DNA, the CDR3 is TGTGCCAGCAGGACAGGGCTCACCTACGAGCAGTACTTC. Translated: CASRTGLTYEQYF. The V gene is TRBV2, the J gene TRBJ2-7; 7 nucleotides align to TRBD1. This CDR3 spans 13 amino acids. J lost 2 bases, V lost 6 bases, and 4 bases had no gene match. CDR1 and CDR2 from the germline V gene are SNHLY and FYNNEI.

This chain links TRBV27 with TRBJ1-6; no firm D call. This CDR3 contains 15 residues. Between the trimmed V and J ends, which lost 6 bases and 10 bases, there was a span of 19 bases. CDR1 and CDR2 from the germline V gene are MNHEY and SMNVEV (reference sequence). CDR3 sequence: CASSTDRLVVSPLHF. In DNA form, the CDR3 reads TGTGCCAGCAGCACAGACCGCTTGGTCGTCTCACCCCTCCACTTT.

A few counts support this clonotype. The J gene is TRBJ2-7, the V gene TRBV7-9, with 9 bases matching TRBD2. From germline, CDR1 is SEHNR and CDR2 FQNEAQ (reference sequence). The CDR3 is made up of 17 amino acids. V was pared by 4 bases and J by 0 bases, with 10 bases of the junction left unmatched. CDR3 sequence reads: CASSSSLTSGSSYEQYF. CDR3 DNA sequence: TGTGCCAGCAGCTCCTCCTTGACTAGCGGTAGCTCCTACGAGCAGTACTTC.

The rearrangement links TRBV6-1 to TRBJ2-4, with D possibly matching TRBD2 (6 bases). Germline CDR1 and CDR2: MNHNS and SASEGT. V lost 5 bases and J lost 1, with 12 bases in between. This CDR3 has 15 residues. For the CDR3, the DNA is TGTGCCAGCAGTCCCCTGGCGGGGGCCAAAAACATTCAGTACTTC. It translates to CASSPLAGAKNIQYF.

The chain uses TRBV30 and TRBJ2-1; 10 bases fit TRBD2. J was trimmed by 7 bases and V by 0 bases; bases with no gene match: 0. The germline V gene has CDR1 GTSNPN and CDR2 SVGIG (reference sequence). This CDR3 is built from 13 residues. The CDR3 sequence: CAWSVLAGNEQFF. DNA for the CDR3: TGTGCCTGGAGTGTACTAGCGGGGAATGAGCAGTTCTTC.

This chain links TRBV11-1 with TRBJ1-2; 7 nucleotides line up with TRBD1. V gave up 5 bases and J gave up 0 bases; unmatched junction bases: 18. Germline CDR1 SGHAT, CDR2 FQDESV (reference sequence). CDR3 size: 19 residues. The CDR3 DNA sequence: TGTGCCAGCAGCACCACCCTAGGGACAGTCGGGACTACTAACTATGGCTACACCTTC. Protein product: CASSTTLGTVGTTNYGYTF.

This clonotype was detected a few times. The chain links TRBV2 to TRBJ1-1; weak D call: TRBD1 (5 bases). The CDR3 is made up of 12 amino acids. V lost 6 bases to trimming and J lost 7 bases, with 12 bases between them. Germline lookup yields CDR1 SNHLY and CDR2 FYNNEI. Written as DNA, the CDR3 is TGTGCCAGCAGAGACAGCTACTTTGAAGCTTTCTTT. It specifies CASRDSYFEAFF.

This chain uses TRBV6-2 or TRBV6-3 with TRBJ1-6; perhaps TRBD1 as D (6 bases). From germline, CDR1 is MNHEY and CDR2 SVGEGT. V lost 2 bases and J lost 11, with 10 bases in between. The CDR3 totals 13 residues. The CDR3 nucleotides read TGTGCCAGCAGTTACGGGGGGCTTACACCCCTCCACTTT. Its translation is CASSYGGLTPLHF.